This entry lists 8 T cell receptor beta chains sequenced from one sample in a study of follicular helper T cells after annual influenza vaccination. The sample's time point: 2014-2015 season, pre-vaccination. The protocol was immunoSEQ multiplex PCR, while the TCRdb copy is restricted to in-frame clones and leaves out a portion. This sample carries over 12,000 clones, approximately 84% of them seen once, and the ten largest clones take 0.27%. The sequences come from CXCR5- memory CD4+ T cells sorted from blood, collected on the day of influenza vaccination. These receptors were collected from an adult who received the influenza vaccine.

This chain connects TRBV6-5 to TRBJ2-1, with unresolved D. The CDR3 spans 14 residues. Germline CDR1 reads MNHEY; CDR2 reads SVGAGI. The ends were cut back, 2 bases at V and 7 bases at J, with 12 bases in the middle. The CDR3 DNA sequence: TGTGCCAGCAGTTACAGATATGTGGGAAATGAGCAGTTCTTC. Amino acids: CASSYRYVGNEQFF.

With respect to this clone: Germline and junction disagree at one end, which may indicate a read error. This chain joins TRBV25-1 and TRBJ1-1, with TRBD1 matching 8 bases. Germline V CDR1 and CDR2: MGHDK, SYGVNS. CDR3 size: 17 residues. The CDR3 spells CVSSEPGTGDPRTEAFF. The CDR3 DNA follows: TGTGTCAGCAGTGAGCCCGGGACAGGCGACCCTAGGACTGAAGCTTTCTTT.

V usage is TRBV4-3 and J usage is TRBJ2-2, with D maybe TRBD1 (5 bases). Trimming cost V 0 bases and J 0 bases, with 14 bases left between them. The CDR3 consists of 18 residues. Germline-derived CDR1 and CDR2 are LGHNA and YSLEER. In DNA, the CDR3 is TGCGCCAGCAGCCAAGATGTTCAGGGATACCCGAACACCGGGGAGCTGTTTTTT. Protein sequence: CASSQDVQGYPNTGELFF.

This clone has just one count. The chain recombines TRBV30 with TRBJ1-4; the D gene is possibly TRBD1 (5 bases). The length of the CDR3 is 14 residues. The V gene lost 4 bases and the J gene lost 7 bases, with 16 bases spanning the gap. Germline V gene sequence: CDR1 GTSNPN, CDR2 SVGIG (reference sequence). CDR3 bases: TGTGCCTGGACCAGGGAGGGGCGCAGTGAAAAACTGTTTTTT. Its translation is CAWTREGRSEKLFF. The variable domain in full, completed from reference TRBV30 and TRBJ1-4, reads SQTIHQWPATLVQPVGSPLSLECTVEGTSNPNLYWYRQAAGRGLQLLFYSVGIGQISSEVPQNLSASRPQDRQFILSSKKLLLSDSGFYLCAWTREGRSEKLFFGSGTQLSVL.

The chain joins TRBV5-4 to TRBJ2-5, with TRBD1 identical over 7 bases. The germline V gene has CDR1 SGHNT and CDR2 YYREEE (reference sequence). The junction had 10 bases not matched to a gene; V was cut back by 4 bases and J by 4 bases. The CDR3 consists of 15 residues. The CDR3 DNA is TGTGCCAGCAGCACTTATACAGGGGAGCGAGAGACCCAGTACTTC. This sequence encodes CASSTYTGERETQYF.

CDR3 region: CAWHRGGFGYTF. CDR3 DNA sequence: TGTGCCTGGCACAGGGGCGGATTTGGCTACACCTTC. V and J are TRBV30 and TRBJ1-2; 7 bases map to TRBD1. Trimming removed 5 bases from V and 7 bases from J; junction bases left unmatched: 7. Germline lookup yields CDR1 GTSNPN and CDR2 SVGIG (reference sequence). The CDR3 runs to 12 residues. Looking up the rest from reference TRBV30 and TRBJ1-2 gives the full variable domain: SQTIHQWPATLVQPVGSPLSLECTVEGTSNPNLYWYRQAAGRGLQLLFYSVGIGQISSEVPQNLSASRPQDRQFILSSKKLLLSDSGFYLCAWHRGGFGYTFGSGTRLTVV.

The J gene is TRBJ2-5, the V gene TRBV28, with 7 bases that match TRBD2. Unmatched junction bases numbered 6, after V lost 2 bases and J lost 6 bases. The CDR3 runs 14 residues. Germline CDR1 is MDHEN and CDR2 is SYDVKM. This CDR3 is CASSLPGGGKTQYF. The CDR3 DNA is TGTGCCAGCAGTTTACCGGGCGGGGGAAAGACCCAGTACTTC.

The CDR3 region is CASHRQFSGGAFF. CDR3 coding DNA: TGTGCCAGCCACAGACAGTTTAGCGGGGGAGCTTTCTTT. The gene calls are TRBV2 and TRBJ1-1; tentatively, D is TRBD1 (5 bases). Germline V gene data show CDR1 as SNHLY and CDR2 as FYNNEI. The CDR3 has 13 amino acids. Deletions cut 8 bases from V and 10 bases from J, with 20 bases between.